The sample holds one count of the clone carrying this T cell receptor beta chain. Trimming took 6 bases from V and 6 from J; bases not matched to a gene: 11. The CDR3 is made up of 15 amino acids. The germline V gene has CDR1 MDHEN and CDR2 SYDVKM. This sample stems from a study of blood T cell repertoires in COVID-19. Sequenced by immunoSEQ multiplex PCR; TCRdb stores in-frame clones only, minus some. The data hold 45,000 or so clones, with about 86% observed a single time. The clonotype originates from a man in his forties or fifties with active COVID-19. The gene calls are TRBV28 and TRBJ1-5; 7 bases align to TRBD1. The sequencing sample was made of peripheral blood. The CDR3 bases are TGTGCCAGCAGAGACCAGGGGGTAGTTAGTCAGCCCCAGCATTTT. It yields the protein CASRDQGVVSQPQHF.